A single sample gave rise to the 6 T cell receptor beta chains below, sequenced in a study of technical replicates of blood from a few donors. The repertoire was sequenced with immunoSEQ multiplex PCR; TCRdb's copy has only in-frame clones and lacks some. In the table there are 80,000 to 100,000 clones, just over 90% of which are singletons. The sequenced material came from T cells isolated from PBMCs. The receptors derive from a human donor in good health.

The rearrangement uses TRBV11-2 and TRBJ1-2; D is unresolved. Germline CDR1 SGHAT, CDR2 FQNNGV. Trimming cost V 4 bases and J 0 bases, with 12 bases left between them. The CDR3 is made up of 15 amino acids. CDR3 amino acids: CASSSDYHANYGYTF. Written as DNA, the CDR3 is TGTGCCAGCAGCTCAGACTATCACGCTAACTATGGCTACACCTTC.

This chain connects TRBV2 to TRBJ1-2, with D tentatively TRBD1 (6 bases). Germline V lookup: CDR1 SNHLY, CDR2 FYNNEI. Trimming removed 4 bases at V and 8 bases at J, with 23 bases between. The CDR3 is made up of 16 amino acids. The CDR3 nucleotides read TGTGCCAGCAGTGGACTACGGGGGGGGCAAAAATCGGGCTACACCTTC. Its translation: CASSGLRGGQKSGYTF.

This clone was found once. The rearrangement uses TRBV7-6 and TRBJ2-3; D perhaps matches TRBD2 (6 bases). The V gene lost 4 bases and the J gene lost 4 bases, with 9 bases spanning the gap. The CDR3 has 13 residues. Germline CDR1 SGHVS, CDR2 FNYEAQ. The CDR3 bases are TGTGCCAGCAGCTGGGGCGGGGCAGATACGCAGTATTTT. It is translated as CASSWGGADTQYF. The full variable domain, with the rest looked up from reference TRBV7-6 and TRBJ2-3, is GAGVSQSPRYKVTKRGQDVALRCDPISGHVSLYWYRQALGQGPEFLTYFNYEAQQDKSGLPNDRFSAERPEGSISTLTIQRTEQRDSAMYRCASSWGGADTQYFGPGTRLTVL.

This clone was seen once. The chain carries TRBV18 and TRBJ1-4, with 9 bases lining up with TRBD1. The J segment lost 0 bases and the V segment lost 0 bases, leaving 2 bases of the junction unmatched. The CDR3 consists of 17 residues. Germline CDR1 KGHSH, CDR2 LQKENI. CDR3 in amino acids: CASSPPGTGSTNEKLFF. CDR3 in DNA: TGTGCCAGCTCACCACCCGGGACAGGGTCAACTAATGAAAAACTGTTTTTT.

The CDR3 is CASSYGTSGGMEQFF. The DNA of the CDR3 is TGCGCCAGCAGCTACGGGACTAGCGGGGGAATGGAGCAGTTCTTC. The chain uses TRBV5-1 and TRBJ2-1; 14 bases are shared with TRBD2. Per germline, CDR1 SGHRS and CDR2 YFSETQ. V trimming: 3 bases; J trimming: 10 bases; junction bases outside the gene matches: 6. The CDR3 totals 15 residues.

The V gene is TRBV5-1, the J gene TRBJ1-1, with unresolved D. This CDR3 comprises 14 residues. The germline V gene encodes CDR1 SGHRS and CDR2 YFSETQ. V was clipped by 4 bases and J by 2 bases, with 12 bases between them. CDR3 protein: CASSPRESNTEAFF. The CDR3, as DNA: TGCGCCAGCAGCCCTCGGGAGAGTAACACTGAAGCTTTCTTT.